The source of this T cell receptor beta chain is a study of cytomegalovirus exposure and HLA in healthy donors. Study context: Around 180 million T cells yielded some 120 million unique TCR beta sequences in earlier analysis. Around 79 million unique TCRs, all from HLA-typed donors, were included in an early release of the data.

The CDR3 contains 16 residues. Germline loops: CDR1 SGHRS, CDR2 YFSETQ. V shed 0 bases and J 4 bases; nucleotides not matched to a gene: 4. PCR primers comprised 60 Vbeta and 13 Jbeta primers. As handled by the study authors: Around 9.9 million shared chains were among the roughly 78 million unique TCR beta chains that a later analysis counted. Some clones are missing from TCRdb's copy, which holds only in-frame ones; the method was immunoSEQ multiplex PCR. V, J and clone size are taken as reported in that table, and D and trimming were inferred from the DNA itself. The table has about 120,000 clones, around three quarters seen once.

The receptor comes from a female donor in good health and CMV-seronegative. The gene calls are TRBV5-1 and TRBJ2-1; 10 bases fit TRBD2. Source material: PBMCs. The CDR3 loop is CASSLVPSGSYNEQFF. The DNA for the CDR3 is TGCGCCAGCAGCTTGGTACCTAGCGGGAGTTACAATGAGCAGTTCTTC.